The following is a TCR beta chain sequence with its context. This specimen comes from a study of blood T cell repertoires in COVID-19. Study information: Specimens from acute and convalescent COVID-19 originated in the United States, Italy and Spain.

V was clipped by 1 base and J by 6 bases, with 12 bases between them. The CDR3 loop spans 14 amino acids. Germline CDR1 reads WNHNN; CDR2 reads SYGVQD (reference sequence). The protocol was immunoSEQ multiplex PCR, while the TCRdb copy is restricted to in-frame clones and leaves out a portion. The profile shows roughly 73,000 clones, about 85% of them singletons. The V gene is TRBV10-1, the J gene TRBJ1-2; the D gene is possibly TRBD1 (5 bases). The receptor's source is a man aged 70-80 years with active COVID-19. The sample was peripheral blood. CDR3 region: CASSEFGARDGYTF. DNA of the CDR3: TGCGCCAGCAGTGAGTTTGGGGCGCGAGATGGCTACACCTTC.